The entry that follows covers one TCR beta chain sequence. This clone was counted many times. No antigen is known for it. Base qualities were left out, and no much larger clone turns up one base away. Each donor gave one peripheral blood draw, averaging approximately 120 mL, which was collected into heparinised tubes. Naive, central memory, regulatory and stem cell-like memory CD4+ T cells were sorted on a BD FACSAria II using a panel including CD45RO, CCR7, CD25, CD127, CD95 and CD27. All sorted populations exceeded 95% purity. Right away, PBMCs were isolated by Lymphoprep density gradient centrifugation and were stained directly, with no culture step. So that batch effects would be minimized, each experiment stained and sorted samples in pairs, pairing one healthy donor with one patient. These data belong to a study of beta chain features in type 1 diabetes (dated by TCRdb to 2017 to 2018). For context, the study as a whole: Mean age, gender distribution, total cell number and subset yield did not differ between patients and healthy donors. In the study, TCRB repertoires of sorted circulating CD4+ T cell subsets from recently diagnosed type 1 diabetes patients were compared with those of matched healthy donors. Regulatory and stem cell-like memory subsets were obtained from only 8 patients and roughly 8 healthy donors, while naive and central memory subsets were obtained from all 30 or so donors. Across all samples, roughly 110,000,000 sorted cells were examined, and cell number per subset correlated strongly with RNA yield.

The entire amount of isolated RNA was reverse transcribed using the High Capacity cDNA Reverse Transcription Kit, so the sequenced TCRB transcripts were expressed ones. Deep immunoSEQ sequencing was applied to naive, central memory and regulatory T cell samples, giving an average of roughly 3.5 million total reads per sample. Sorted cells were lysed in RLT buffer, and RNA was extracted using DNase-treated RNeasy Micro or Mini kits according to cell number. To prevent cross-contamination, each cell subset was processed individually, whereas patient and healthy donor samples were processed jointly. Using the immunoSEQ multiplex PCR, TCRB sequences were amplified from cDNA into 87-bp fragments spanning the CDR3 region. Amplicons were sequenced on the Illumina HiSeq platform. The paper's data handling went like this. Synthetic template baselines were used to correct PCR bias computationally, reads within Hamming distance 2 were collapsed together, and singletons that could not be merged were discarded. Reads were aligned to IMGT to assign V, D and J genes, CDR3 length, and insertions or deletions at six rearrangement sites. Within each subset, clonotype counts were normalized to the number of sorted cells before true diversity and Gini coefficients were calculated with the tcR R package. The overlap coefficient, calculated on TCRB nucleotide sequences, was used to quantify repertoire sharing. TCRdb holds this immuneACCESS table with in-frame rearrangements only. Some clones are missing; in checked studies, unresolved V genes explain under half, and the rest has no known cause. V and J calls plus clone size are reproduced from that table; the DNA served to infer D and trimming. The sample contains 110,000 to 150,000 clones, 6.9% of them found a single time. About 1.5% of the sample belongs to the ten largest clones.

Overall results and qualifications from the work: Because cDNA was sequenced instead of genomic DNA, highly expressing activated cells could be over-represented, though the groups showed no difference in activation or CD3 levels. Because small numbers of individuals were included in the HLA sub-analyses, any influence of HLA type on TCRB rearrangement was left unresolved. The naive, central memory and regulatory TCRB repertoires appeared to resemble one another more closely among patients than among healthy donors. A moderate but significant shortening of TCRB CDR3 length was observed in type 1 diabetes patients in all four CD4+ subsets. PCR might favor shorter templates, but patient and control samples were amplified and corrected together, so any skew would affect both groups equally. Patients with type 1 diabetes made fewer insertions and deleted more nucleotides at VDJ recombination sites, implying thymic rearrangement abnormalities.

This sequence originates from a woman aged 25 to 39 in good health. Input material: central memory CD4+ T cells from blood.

The nucleotide sequence reads TGTGCCAGCAGCTTAGATCCTAGCGCGTACAATGAGCAGTTCTTC. Its translation reads: CASSLDPSAYNEQFF. The chain is made from TRBV7-3 and TRBJ2-1; TRBD2 is a possible D gene, resting on 6 matching bases. The CDR3 measures 15 amino acids from cysteine to phenylalanine. Of the read, only the CDR3 DNA is kept; its 45 bases are in frame from base 1. V and J lose 2 bases and 4 bases, and a span of 12 bases separates them. As encoded in the germline V gene, CDR1 is SGHTA while CDR2 is FQGTGA.